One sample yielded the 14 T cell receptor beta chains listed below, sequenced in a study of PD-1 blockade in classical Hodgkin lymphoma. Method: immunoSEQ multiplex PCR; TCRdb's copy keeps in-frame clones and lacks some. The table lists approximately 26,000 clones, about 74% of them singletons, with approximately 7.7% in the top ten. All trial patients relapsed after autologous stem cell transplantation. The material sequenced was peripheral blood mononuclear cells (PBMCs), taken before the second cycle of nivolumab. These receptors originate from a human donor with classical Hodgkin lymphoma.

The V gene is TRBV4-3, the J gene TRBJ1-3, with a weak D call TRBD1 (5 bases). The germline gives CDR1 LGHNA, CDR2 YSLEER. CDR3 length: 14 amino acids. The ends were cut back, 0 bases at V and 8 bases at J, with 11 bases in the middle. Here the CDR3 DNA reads TGCGCCAGCAGCCAAGAGGTCAGAGGGGACACCATATATTTT. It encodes CASSQEVRGDTIYF.

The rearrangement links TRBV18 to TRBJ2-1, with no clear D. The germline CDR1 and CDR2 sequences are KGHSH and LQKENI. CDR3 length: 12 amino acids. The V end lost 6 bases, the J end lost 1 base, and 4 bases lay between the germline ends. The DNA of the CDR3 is TGTGCCAGCTCCAGGTCCTACAATGAGCAGTTCTTC. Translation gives CASSRSYNEQFF.

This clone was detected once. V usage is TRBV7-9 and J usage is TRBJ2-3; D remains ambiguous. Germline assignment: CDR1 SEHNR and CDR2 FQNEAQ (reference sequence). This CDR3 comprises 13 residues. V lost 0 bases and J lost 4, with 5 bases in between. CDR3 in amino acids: CASSLATADTQYF. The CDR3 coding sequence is TGTGCCAGCAGCTTAGCGACCGCAGATACGCAGTATTTT.

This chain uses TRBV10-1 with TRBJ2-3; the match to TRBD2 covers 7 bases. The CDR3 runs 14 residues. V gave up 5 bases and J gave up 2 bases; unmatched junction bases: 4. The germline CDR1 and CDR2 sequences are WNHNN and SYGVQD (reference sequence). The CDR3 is CASSPAGFTDTQYF. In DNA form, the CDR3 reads TGCGCCAGCAGTCCAGCGGGGTTCACAGATACGCAGTATTTT.

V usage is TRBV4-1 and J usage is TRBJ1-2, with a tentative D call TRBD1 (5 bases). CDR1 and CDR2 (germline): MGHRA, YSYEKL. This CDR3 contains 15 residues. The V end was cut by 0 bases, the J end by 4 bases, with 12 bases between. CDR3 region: CASSQESRGGYGYTF. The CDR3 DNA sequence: TGCGCCAGCAGCCAAGAGAGTAGGGGCGGCTATGGCTACACCTTC.

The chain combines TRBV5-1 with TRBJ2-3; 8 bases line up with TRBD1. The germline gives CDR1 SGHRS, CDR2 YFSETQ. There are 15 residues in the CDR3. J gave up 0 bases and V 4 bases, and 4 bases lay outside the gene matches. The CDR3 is CASSEGQGSTDTQYF. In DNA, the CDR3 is TGCGCCAGCAGCGAAGGACAGGGAAGCACAGATACGCAGTATTTT. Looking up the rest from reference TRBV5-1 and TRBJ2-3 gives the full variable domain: KAGVTQTPRYLIKTRGQQVTLSCSPISGHRSVSWYQQTPGQGLQFLFEYFSETQRNKGNFPGRFSGRQFSNSRSEMNVSTLELGDSALYLCASSEGQGSTDTQYFGPGTRLTVL.

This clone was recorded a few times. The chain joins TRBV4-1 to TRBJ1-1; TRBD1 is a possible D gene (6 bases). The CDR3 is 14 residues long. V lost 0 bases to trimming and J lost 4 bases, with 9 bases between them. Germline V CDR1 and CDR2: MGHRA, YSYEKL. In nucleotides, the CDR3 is TGCGCCAGCAGCCAAGATGGCAGGGGCACTGAAGCTTTCTTT. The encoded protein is CASSQDGRGTEAFF.

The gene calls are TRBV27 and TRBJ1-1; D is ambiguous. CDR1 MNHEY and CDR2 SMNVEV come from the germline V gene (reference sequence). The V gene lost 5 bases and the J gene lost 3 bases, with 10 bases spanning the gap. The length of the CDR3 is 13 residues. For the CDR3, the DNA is TGTGCCAGCAGTCATGGTGGGGACACTGAAGCTTTCTTT. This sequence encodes CASSHGGDTEAFF.

CDR3: CASSVSGGPGETQYF. The CDR3, as DNA: TGTGCCAGCAGCGTATCGGGAGGGCCAGGGGAGACCCAGTACTTC. The chain employs TRBV9 and TRBJ2-5; 8 positions agree with TRBD2. V gave up 1 base and J gave up 5 bases; unmatched junction bases: 7. CDR3 length: 15 residues. CDR1 and CDR2 from the germline V gene are SGDLS and YYNGEE.

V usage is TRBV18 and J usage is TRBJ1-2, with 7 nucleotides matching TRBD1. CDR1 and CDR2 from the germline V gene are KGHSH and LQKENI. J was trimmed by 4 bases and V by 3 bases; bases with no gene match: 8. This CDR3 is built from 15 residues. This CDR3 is CASSPGSTGSYGYTF. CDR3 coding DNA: TGTGCCAGCTCACCGGGCTCGACAGGGAGCTATGGCTACACCTTC. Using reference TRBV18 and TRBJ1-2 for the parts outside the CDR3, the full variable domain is NAGVMQNPRHLVRRRGQEARLRCSPMKGHSHVYWYRQLPEEGLKFMVYLQKENIIDESGMPKERFSAEFPKEGPSILRIQQVVRGDSAAYFCASSPGSTGSYGYTFGSGTRLTVV.

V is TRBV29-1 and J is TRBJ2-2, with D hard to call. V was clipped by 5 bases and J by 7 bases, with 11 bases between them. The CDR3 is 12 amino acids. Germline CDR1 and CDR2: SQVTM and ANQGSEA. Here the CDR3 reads CSVQTVGGELFF. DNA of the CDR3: TGCAGCGTTCAGACCGTTGGCGGGGAGCTGTTTTTT.

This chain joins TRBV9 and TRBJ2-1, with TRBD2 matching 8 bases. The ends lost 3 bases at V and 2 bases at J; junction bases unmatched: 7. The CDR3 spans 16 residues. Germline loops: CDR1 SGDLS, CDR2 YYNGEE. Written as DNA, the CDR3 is TGTGCCAGCAGCGCCTCTCTAGCGGGCCCCTACAATGAGCAGTTCTTC. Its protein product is CASSASLAGPYNEQFF.

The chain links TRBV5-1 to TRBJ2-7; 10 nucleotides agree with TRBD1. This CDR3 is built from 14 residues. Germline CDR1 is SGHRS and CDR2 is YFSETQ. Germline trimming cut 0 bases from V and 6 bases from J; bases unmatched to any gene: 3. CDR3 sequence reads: CASSLGDRGREQYF. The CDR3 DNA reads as TGCGCCAGCAGCTTGGGAGACAGGGGGCGCGAGCAGTACTTC.

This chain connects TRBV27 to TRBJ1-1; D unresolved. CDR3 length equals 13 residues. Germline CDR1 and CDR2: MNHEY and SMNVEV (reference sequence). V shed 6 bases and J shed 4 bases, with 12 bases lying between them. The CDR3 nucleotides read TGTGCCAGCAGCCGAATCGGAGGCACTGAAGCTTTCTTT. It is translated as CASSRIGGTEAFF.